These 28 T cell receptor beta chains were all obtained from the same sample, sequenced in a study of T cells after yellow fever vaccination. TCRdb re-called the 5' RACE reads through MiXCR, storing one row per CDR3 protein. The table lists hundreds of thousands of distinct CDR3 sequences, approximately 19% of them singletons. The sample in question was PBMCs, obtained before the yellow fever booster vaccination. The receptor set was obtained from a man between 18 and 29 years old who received the YFV17D yellow fever vaccine.

This chain links TRBV7-2 with TRBJ2-1; perhaps TRBD1 as D (5 bases). Germline loops: CDR1 SGHTA, CDR2 FQGNSA. The CDR3 has 15 residues. V lost 3 bases, J lost 1 base, and 10 bases lay in between. The CDR3 reads CASSLDKGSYNEQFF. CDR3 DNA: TGTGCCAGCAGCTTGGATAAGGGGTCCTACAATGAGCAGTTCTTC.

The chain carries TRBV4-1 and TRBJ1-2, with 7 positions matching TRBD1. The germline V gene encodes CDR1 MGHRA and CDR2 YSYEKL. The CDR3 totals 16 residues. J was trimmed by 4 bases and V by 1 base; bases with no gene match: 9. Here the CDR3 reads CASSQVNTGALYGYTF. In DNA form, the CDR3 reads TGCGCCAGCAGCCAAGTAAATACAGGGGCCCTCTATGGCTACACCTTC.

This clonotype was detected only a few times. The chain uses TRBV7-8 and TRBJ2-1; 9 bases fit TRBD1. V dropped 0 bases and J dropped 9; count of bases not matched to a gene: 6. Germline CDR1 is SGHVS and CDR2 is FQNEAQ. The CDR3 has 15 residues. Written as DNA, the CDR3 is TGTGCCAGCAGCTTAGCAGGGACAGGGTTTACTGAGCAGTTCTTC. Translating gives CASSLAGTGFTEQFF. Full variable domain (rest looked up from reference TRBV7-8 and TRBJ2-1): GAGVSQSPRYKVAKRGQDVALRCDPISGHVSLFWYQQALGQGPEFLTYFQNEAQLDKSGLPSDRFFAERPEGSVSTLKIQRTQQEDSAVYLCASSLAGTGFTEQFFGPGTRLTVL.

This clonotype was recorded a few times. The chain is built from TRBV4-3 and TRBJ2-4; D unresolved. Germline V gives CDR1 LGHNA, CDR2 YSLEER. Trimming cost V 4 bases and J 8 bases, with 21 bases left between them. The CDR3 length is 16 residues. The CDR3 nucleotides are TGCGCCAGCAGCCCTACCTCCTCAAATGTAGGAGACATTCAGTACTTC. Amino acids: CASSPTSSNVGDIQYF.

The V and J genes are TRBV28 and TRBJ1-6; no clear D. Looked up from germline, CDR1 is MDHEN and CDR2 is SYDVKM. V lost 6 bases to trimming and J lost 4 bases, with 10 bases between them. CDR3 size: 14 residues. CDR3 DNA: TGTGCCAGCAGCCGGGAGACATATAATTCACCCCTCCACTTT. Translating it yields CASSRETYNSPLHF.

This clonotype turned up a few times. This chain uses TRBV12-3 or TRBV12-4 with TRBJ2-5; 12 bases map to TRBD2. With V trimmed by 6 bases and J by 7 bases, 12 bases remained unmatched. The CDR3 runs to 16 residues. The CDR3 region is CASSRTSGAPGGTQYF. CDR3 coding DNA: TGTGCCAGCAGCAGGACTAGCGGGGCCCCTGGGGGGACCCAGTACTTC.

This clonotype has at least ten counts. The chain is built from TRBV7-8 and TRBJ1-5; D gene ambiguous. The CDR3 runs to 16 residues. The V gene's germline CDR1 is SGHVS and CDR2 FQNEAQ. Deletions cut 8 bases from V and 5 bases from J, with 22 bases between. DNA for the CDR3: TGTGCCAGCGGGTTGGGAAATGGGCTCATAGATCAGCCCCAGCATTTT. Amino acid sequence: CASGLGNGLIDQPQHF. The full variable domain, its missing parts supplied by reference TRBV7-8 and TRBJ1-5, is GAGVSQSPRYKVAKRGQDVALRCDPISGHVSLFWYQQALGQGPEFLTYFQNEAQLDKSGLPSDRFFAERPEGSVSTLKIQRTQQEDSAVYLCASGLGNGLIDQPQHFGDGTRLSIL.

This clonotype was seen more than once but under ten times. The rearrangement joins TRBV6-2 or TRBV6-3 to TRBJ1-5; TRBD1 is a possible D gene (5 bases). Per the germline V gene, CDR1 is MNHEY and CDR2 is SVGEGT. The CDR3 totals 16 residues. Trimming cost V 0 bases and J 0 bases, with 9 bases left between them. The CDR3 coding sequence is TGTGCCAGCAGTTACTCGGGTAGGGGTAGCAATCAGCCCCAGCATTTT. Translating gives CASSYSGRGSNQPQHF.

In this sample, this clonotype turned up a few times. The chain employs TRBV6-2 or TRBV6-3 and TRBJ2-1; tentatively, D is TRBD2 (5 bases). V lost 0 bases, J lost 4 bases, and 13 bases lay in between. The CDR3 loop spans 16 amino acids. Germline CDR1 and CDR2: MNHEY and SVGEGT. CDR3 sequence (DNA): TGTGCCAGCAGTTACTCGAGGACTGCCCGATACAATGAGCAGTTCTTC. This gives the protein CASSYSRTARYNEQFF.

This clonotype was observed many times. The chain has TRBV5-1 and TRBJ1-2; 7 bases map to TRBD1. Per the germline V gene, CDR1 is SGHRS and CDR2 is YFSETQ. V was pared by 4 bases and J by 6 bases, with 6 bases of the junction left unmatched. CDR3 length equals 13 residues. CDR3 coding DNA: TGCGCCAGCAGCGCAGACAGGGTTGATGGCTACACCTTC. This gives the protein CASSADRVDGYTF.

This clonotype was seen only a few times. V gene TRBV20-1 combines with J gene TRBJ2-1, with 10 positions matching TRBD2. The CDR3 is 14 amino acids. Germline V lookup: CDR1 DFQATT, CDR2 SNEGSKA (reference sequence). The J segment lost 6 bases and the V segment lost 3 bases, leaving 5 bases of the junction unmatched. CDR3 amino acids: CSASQRGGPNEQFF. DNA of the CDR3: TGCAGTGCTAGCCAGCGGGGGGGCCCCAATGAGCAGTTCTTC.

This clonotype was observed a few times. The rearrangement uses TRBV7-2 and TRBJ2-7; tentative D call: TRBD1 (5 bases). The CDR3 covers 12 residues. Germline V gives CDR1 SGHTA, CDR2 FQGNSA. Trimming shortened V by 5 bases and J by 3 bases, and 8 bases separated the two germline ends. The chain's CDR3 is CASSTDSYEQYV. The CDR3 coding sequence is TGTGCCAGCAGCACCGACAGCTACGAGCAGTACGTC.

The chain's CDR3 is CASSEVGREQFF. The CDR3 bases are TGTGCCAGCAGTGAAGTGGGACGAGAGCAGTTCTTC. V and J are TRBV6-1 and TRBJ2-1; D may be TRBD1 or TRBD2 (5 bases each). CDR1 is MNHNS, CDR2 SASEGT, per germline. The CDR3 is 12 residues long. V dropped 1 base and J dropped 10 bases, with 8 bases sitting between them.

This chain links TRBV6-5 with TRBJ2-4; D gene uncertain. Trimming pared 5 bases from V and 8 bases from J, leaving 13 bases between. The CDR3 loop spans 13 amino acids. CDR1 is MNHEY, CDR2 SVGAGI, per germline. This CDR3 is CASSLTRMDIQYF. The CDR3 nucleotides read TGTGCCAGCAGTCTGACCCGGATGGACATTCAGTACTTC.

This clonotype was counted between two and nine times. V and J are TRBV20-1 and TRBJ1-1; tentatively, D is TRBD1 (6 bases). Germline-derived CDR1 and CDR2 are DFQATT and SNEGSKA (reference sequence). The CDR3 runs 12 residues. DNA for the CDR3: TGCAGGGTGGCCGGGGGCCCAACTGAAGCTTTCTTT. As protein: CRVAGGPTEAFF.

This clonotype was found a few times. The chain uses TRBV5-1 and TRBJ1-2; D not resolved. Deletions cut 3 bases from V and 0 bases from J, with 12 bases between. In germline, CDR1 is SGHRS, CDR2 YFSETQ. The CDR3 totals 15 residues. In DNA form, the CDR3 reads TGCGCCAGCAGCTCTGGGGATCACTCTAACTATGGCTACACCTTC. Amino acid sequence: CASSSGDHSNYGYTF.

V and J are TRBV18 and TRBJ1-3, with D possibly being TRBD1 (6 bases). Germline CDR1 is KGHSH and CDR2 is LQKENI. The CDR3 sequence is 17 residues long. Between the trimmed V and J ends, which lost 4 bases and 0 bases, there was a span of 16 bases. CDR3 DNA sequence: TGTGCCAGCTCACAAACGGACAGTTCGATCTCTGGAAACACCATATATTTT. Its translation is CASSQTDSSISGNTIYF.

This chain connects TRBV5-1 to TRBJ2-5; TRBD2 aligns across 12 bases. Germline V gene data show CDR1 as SGHRS and CDR2 as YFSETQ. Losses at the gene ends were 0 bases for V and 3 bases for J; bases not matched to a gene: 6. This CDR3 region has 17 residues. The CDR3 loop reads CASSLVLASGGEETQYF. CDR3 sequence (DNA): TGCGCCAGCAGCTTGGTATTGGCTAGCGGGGGGGAAGAGACCCAGTACTTC.

The chain links TRBV12-3 or TRBV12-4 to TRBJ2-3; 8 bases are a match to TRBD2. This CDR3 spans 14 amino acids. Trimming cost V 7 bases and J 5 bases; bases outside gene matches: 8. The CDR3, as DNA: TGTGCCAGCATCAGCGGGGGCCACGTAGATACGCAGTATTTT. Translating gives CASISGGHVDTQYF.

The CDR3 DNA is TGTGCCAGCAGGCAGACAGGGTCGGATGGCTACACCTTC. Residues: CASRQTGSDGYTF. This sequence joins TRBV12-3 or TRBV12-4 and TRBJ1-2; 7 nucleotides align to TRBD1. The CDR3 extends over 13 amino acids. Trimming cost V 6 bases and J 6 bases; bases outside gene matches: 7.

This clonotype has more than one count but fewer than ten. The CDR3 region has the DNA TGCGCCAGCAGCCAAGTACGGGCAGGATACGGCACTGAAGCTTTCTTT. Protein: CASSQVRAGYGTEAFF. This chain uses TRBV4-1 with TRBJ1-1; D gene unclear. CDR3 length equals 16 residues. Germline V gene sequence: CDR1 MGHRA, CDR2 YSYEKL. V lost 1 base and J 4 bases, leaving 16 bases between the germline ends.

V and J are TRBV5-1 and TRBJ1-2, with TRBD1 matching 8 bases. From germline, CDR1 is SGHRS and CDR2 YFSETQ. V was pared by 4 bases and J by 8 bases, with 7 bases of the junction left unmatched. The CDR3 length is 13 residues. CDR3 DNA: TGCGCCAGCAGCCTGACAGGGGTGGAAGGCTACACCTTC. Translated, it gives CASSLTGVEGYTF.

This rearrangement joins TRBV5-1 to TRBJ1-1, with D possibly TRBD1 on 6 matching bases. Germline CDR1 SGHRS, CDR2 YFSETQ. V shed 0 bases and J shed 5 bases, with 14 bases lying between them. The length of the CDR3 is 15 residues. As DNA, the CDR3 is TGCGCCAGCAGCTTGGCTGGAGGGGGAGGGACTGAAGCTTTCTTT. Protein: CASSLAGGGGTEAFF.

The CDR3 DNA follows: TGTGCCAGCACCCTCGGGGGGAAAGCCCTCCACTTT. Translated: CASTLGGKALHF. The chain has TRBV28 and TRBJ1-6; possibly TRBD1 for D (5 bases). CDR1 MDHEN and CDR2 SYDVKM come from the germline V gene. V lost 7 bases to trimming and J lost 14 bases, with 15 bases between them. This CDR3 region has 12 residues. The entire variable domain, with the rest obtained from reference TRBV28 and TRBJ1-6, is as follows: DVKVTQSSRYLVKRTGEKVFLECVQDMDHENMFWYRQDPGLGLRLIYFSYDVKMKEKGDIPEGYSVSREKKERFSLILESASTNQTSMYLCASTLGGKALHFGNGTRLTVT.

There are many counts of this clonotype. The gene calls are TRBV5-1 and TRBJ2-3, with TRBD1 matching 10 bases. The germline V gene encodes CDR1 SGHRS and CDR2 YFSETQ. V lost 4 bases and J lost 0; bases outside the gene matches: 5. This CDR3 contains 16 residues. CDR3 sequence: CASSLGTGASTDTQYF. Here the CDR3 DNA reads TGCGCCAGCAGCCTAGGGACAGGGGCGAGCACAGATACGCAGTATTTT.

As concerns this clonotype: Given the absence of the conserved phenylalanine or tryptophan at the CDR3 end, a read error is likely. The genes are TRBV29-1 and TRBJ2-3; TRBD1 matches 10 bases. This CDR3 comprises 13 residues. Germline CDR1 reads SQVTM; CDR2 reads ANQGSEA. The trim removed 8 bases at V and 2 bases at J, leaving 4 bases unmatched. CDR3 amino acids: CSSRQGATDTQYL. In DNA, the CDR3 is TGCAGCAGTCGACAGGGGGCCACAGATACGCAGTATCTT.

The chain employs TRBV12-3 or TRBV12-4 and TRBJ1-5; the match to TRBD1 covers 9 bases. V gave up 0 bases and J gave up 4 bases; unmatched junction bases: 7. This CDR3 spans 17 amino acids. CDR3 coding DNA: TGTGCCAGCAGTTTAGCGGGGGACAGGGCCGGTAATCAGCCCCAGCATTTT. This gives the protein CASSLAGDRAGNQPQHF.

The V call is TRBV5-4, the J call TRBJ2-5, with D possibly matching TRBD2 (6 bases). Trimming took 3 bases from V and 3 from J, leaving 15 bases between them. The CDR3 has 15 amino acids. Germline assignment: CDR1 SGHNT and CDR2 YYREEE (reference sequence). Here the CDR3 DNA reads TGTGCCAGCAGCTCCGCGGGACGCCTTAAAGAGACCCAGTACTTC. Its translation: CASSSAGRLKETQYF.